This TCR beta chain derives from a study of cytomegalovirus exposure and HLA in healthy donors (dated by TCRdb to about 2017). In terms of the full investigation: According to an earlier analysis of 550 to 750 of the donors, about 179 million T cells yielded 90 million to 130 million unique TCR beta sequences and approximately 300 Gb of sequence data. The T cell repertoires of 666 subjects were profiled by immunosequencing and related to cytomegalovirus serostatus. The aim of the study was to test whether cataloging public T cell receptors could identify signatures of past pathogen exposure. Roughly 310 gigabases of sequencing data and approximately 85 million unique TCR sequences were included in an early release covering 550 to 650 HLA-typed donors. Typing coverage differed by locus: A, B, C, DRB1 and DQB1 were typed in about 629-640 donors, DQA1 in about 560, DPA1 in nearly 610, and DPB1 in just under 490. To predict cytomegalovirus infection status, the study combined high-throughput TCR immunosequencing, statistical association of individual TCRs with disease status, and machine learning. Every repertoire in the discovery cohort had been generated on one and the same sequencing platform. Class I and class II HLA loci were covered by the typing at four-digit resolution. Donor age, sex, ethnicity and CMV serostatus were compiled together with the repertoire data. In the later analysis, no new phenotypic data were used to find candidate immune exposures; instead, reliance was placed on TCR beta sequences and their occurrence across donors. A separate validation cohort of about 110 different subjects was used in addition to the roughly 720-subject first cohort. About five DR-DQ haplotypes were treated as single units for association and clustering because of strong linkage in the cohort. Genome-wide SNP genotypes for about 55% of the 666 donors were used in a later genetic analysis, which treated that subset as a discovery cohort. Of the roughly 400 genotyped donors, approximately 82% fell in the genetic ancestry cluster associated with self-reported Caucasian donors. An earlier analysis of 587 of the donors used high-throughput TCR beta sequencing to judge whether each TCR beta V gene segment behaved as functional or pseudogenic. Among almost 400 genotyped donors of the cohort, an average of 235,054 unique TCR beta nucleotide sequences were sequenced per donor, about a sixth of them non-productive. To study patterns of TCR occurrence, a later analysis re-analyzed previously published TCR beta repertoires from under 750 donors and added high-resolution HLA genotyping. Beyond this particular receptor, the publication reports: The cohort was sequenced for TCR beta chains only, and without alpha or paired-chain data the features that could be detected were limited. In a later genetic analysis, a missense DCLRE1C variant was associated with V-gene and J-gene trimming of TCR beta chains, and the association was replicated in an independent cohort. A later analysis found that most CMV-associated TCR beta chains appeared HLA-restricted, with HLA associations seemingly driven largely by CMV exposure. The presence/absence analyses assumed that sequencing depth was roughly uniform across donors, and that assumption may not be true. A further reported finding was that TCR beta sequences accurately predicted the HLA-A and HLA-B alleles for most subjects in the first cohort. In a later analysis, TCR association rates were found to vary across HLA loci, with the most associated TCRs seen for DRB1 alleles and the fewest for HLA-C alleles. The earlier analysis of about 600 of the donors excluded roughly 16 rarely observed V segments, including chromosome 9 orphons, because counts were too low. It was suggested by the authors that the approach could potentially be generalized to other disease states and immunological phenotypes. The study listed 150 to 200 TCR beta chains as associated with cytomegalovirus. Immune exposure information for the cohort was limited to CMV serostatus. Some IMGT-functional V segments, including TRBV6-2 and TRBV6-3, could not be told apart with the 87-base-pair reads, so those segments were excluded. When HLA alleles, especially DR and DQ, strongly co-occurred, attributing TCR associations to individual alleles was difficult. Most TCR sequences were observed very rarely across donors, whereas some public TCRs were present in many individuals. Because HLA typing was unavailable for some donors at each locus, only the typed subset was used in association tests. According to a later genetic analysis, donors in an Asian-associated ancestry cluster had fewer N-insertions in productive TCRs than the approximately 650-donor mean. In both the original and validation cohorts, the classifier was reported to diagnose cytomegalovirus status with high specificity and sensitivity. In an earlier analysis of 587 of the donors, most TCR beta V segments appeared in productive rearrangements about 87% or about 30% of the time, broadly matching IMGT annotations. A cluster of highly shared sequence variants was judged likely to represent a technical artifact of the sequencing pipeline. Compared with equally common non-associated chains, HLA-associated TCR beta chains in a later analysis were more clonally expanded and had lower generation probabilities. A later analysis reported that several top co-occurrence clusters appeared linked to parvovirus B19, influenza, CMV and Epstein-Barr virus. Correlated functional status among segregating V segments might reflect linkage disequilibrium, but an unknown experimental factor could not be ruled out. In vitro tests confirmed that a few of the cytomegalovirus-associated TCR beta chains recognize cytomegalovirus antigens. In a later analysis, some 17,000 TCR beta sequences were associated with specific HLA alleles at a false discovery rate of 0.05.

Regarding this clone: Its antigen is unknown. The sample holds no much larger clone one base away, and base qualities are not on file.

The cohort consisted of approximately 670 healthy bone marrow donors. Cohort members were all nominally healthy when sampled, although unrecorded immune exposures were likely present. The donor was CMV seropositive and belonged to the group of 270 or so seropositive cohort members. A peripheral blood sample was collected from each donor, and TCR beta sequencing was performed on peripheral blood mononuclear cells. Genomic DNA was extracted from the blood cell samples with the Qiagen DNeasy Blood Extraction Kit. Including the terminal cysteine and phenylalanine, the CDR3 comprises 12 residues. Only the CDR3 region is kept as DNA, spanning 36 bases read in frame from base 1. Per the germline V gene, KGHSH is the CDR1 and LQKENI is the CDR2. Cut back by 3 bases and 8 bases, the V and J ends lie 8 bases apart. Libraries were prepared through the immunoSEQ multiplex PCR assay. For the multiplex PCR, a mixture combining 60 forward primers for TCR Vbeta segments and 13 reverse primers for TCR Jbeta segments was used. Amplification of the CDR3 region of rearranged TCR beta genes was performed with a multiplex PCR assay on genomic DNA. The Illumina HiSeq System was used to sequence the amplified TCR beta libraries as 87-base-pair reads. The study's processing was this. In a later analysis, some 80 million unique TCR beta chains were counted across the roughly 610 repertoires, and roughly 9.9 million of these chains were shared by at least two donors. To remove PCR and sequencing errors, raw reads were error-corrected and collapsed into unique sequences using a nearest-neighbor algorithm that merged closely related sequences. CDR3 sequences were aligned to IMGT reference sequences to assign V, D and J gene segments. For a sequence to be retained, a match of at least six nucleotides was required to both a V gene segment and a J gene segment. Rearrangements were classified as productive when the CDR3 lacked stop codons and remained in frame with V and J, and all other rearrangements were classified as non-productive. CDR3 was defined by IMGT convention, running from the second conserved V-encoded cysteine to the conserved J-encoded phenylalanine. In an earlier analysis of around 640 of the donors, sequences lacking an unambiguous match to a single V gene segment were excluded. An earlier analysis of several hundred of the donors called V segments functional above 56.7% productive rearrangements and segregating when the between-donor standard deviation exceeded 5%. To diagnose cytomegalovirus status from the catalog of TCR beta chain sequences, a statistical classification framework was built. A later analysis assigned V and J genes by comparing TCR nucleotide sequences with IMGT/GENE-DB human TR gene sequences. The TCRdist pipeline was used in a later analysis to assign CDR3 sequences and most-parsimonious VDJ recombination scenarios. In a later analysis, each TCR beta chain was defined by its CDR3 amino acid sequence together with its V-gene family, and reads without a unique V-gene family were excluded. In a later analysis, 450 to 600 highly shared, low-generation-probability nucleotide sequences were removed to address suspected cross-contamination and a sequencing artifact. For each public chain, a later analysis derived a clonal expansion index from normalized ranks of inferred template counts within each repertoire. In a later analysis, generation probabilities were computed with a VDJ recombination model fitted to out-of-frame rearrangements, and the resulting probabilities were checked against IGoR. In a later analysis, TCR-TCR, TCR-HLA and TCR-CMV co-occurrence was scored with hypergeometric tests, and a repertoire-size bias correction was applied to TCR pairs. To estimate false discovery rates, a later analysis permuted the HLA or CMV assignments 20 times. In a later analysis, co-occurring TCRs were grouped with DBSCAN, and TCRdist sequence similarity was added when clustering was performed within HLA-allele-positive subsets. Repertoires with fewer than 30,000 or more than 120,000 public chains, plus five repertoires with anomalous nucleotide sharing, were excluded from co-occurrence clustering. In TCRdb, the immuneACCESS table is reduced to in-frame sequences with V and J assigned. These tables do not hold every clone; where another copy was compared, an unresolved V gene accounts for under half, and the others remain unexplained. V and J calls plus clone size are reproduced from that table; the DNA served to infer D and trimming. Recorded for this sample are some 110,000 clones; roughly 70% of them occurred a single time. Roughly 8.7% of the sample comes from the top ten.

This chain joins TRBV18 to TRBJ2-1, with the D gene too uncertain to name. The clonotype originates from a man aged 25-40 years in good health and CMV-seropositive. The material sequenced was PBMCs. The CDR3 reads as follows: CASSPDTDEQFF. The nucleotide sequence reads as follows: TGTGCCAGCTCACCCGACACGGATGAGCAGTTCTTC.